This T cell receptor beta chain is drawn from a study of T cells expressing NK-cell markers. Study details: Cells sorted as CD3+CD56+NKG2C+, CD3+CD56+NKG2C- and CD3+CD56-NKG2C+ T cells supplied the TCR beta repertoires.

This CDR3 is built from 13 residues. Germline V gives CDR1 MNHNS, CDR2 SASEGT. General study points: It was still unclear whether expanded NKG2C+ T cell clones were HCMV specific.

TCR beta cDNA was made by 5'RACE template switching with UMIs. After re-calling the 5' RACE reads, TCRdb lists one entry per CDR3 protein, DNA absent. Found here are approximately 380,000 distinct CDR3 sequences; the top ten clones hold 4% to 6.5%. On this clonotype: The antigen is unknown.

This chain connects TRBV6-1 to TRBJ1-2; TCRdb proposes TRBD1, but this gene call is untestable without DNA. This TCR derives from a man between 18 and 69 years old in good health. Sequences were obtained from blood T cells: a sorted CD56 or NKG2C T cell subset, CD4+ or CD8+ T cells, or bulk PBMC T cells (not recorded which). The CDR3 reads CASSDQGYNGYTF.